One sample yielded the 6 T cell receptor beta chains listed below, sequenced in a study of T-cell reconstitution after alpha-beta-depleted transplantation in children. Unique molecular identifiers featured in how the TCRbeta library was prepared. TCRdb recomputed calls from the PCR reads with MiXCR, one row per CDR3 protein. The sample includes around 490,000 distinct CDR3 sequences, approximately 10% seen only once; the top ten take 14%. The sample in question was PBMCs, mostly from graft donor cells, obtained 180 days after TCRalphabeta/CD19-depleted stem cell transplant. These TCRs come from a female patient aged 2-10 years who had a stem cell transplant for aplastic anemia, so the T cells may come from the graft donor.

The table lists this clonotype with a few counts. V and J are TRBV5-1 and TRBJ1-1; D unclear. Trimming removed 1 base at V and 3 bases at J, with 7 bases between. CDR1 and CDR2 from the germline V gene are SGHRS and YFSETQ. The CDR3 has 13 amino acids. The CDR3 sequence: CASSLHGDTEAFF. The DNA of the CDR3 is TGCGCCAGCAGCTTGCACGGGGACACTGAAGCTTTCTTT.

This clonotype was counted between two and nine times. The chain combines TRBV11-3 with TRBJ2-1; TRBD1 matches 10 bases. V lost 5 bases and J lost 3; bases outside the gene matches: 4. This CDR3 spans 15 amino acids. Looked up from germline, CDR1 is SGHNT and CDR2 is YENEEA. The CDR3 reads CASSPWTGGYNEQFF. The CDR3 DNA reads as TGTGCCAGCAGCCCTTGGACAGGGGGCTACAATGAGCAGTTCTTC.

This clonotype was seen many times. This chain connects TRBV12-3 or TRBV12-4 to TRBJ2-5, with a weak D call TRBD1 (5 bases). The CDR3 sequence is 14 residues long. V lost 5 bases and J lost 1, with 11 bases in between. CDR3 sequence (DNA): TGTGCCAGCAGTCCTACAAGGGGCCAAGAGACCCAGTACTTC. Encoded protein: CASSPTRGQETQYF.

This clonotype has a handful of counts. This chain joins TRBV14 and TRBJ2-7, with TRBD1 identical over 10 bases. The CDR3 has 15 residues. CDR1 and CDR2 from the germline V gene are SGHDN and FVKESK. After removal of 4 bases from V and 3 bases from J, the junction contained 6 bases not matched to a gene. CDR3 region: CASSRTGGAVYEQYF. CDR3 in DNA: TGTGCCAGCAGCCGGACAGGGGGGGCCGTCTACGAGCAGTACTTC.

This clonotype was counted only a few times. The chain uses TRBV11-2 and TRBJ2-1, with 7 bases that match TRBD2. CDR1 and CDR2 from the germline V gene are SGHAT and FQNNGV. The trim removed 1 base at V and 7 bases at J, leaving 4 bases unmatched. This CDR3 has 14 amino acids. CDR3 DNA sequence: TGTGCCAGCAGCTTAGCACTGGGGGGGAATGAGCAGTTCTTC. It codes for CASSLALGGNEQFF.

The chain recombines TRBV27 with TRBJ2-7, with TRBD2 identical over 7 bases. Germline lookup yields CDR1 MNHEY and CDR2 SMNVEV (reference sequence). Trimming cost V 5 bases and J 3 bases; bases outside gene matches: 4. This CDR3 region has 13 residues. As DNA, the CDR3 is TGTGCCAGCAGTCCGGGGGGTTACTACGAGCAGTACTTC. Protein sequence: CASSPGGYYEQYF.